The entry that follows covers one T cell receptor (beta chain) sequence. Sequencing was performed with immunoSEQ multiplex PCR; in TCRdb, only in-frame clones are kept and a portion is missing. This sample has 150,000 to 250,000 clones, with around four fifths found just once. Participants, about 18 to 100 years old, spanned fewer than 25 US areas. The data derive from a study of blood T cell repertoires in COVID-19. About the research overall: Spain, Italy and the United States supplied samples that represented acute and convalescent COVID-19. T cells, B-cell-depleted T cells, or PBMCs provided the cDNA or gDNA that served as material.

Germline values: CDR1 KGHSH, CDR2 LQKENI. The V segment lost 3 bases and the J segment 5 bases; nucleotides outside the gene matches: 4. The CDR3 runs 14 residues. The chain combines TRBV18 with TRBJ1-5; TRBD1 matches at 7 bases. This TCR was sampled from a man aged 40-50 years who had recovered from COVID-19. Sample: PBMCs or T cells enriched from blood (not recorded which). CDR3 residues: CASSPGDSYQPQHF. The CDR3 nucleotides read TGTGCCAGCTCACCCGGGGACAGCTATCAGCCCCAGCATTTT.